These 16 T cell receptor beta chains were sequenced from one sample in a study of T-cell reconstitution after alpha-beta-depleted transplantation in children. TCRbeta library construction was performed incorporating unique molecular identifiers. A single record per CDR3 protein comes from TCRdb applying MiXCR to the PCR reads. The profile shows hundreds of thousands of distinct CDR3 sequences, approximately 16% of them singletons. This sample comprised PBMCs from the stem cell graft donor, obtained from the stem cell graft. The receptors here all came from a human donor who donated a stem cell graft to a child with acute myeloid leukemia.

A remark on this clonotype: A much larger clone sits a single nucleotide away, making a read error possible. Here the CDR3 omits its conserved ending phenylalanine or tryptophan, so a read error is the likely source. The gene calls are TRBV29-1 and TRBJ2-5; D remains unclear. V lost 6 bases and J lost 4, with 6 bases in between. The germline CDR1 and CDR2 sequences are SQVTM and ANQGSEA. The CDR3 runs 10 residues. DNA of the CDR3: TGCAGCGTCGATGGAGAGACCCAGTACGTC. It encodes CSVDGETQYV.

The gene calls are TRBV7-8 and TRBJ1-1; D gene unclear. The CDR3 runs 13 residues. The V and J ends lost 5 bases and 3 bases respectively, with 10 bases between them. The V gene's germline CDR1 is SGHVS and CDR2 FQNEAQ. The CDR3: CASSTRTYTEAFF. CDR3 bases: TGTGCCAGCAGCACTCGGACGTACACTGAAGCTTTCTTT.

The chain carries TRBV29-1 and TRBJ2-2; no clear D gene. This CDR3 region has 11 residues. Trimming pared 8 bases from V and 6 bases from J, leaving 10 bases between. Germline CDR1 reads SQVTM; CDR2 reads ANQGSEA. Here the CDR3 reads CSIAKAGELFF. CDR3 DNA: TGCAGCATTGCAAAGGCCGGGGAGCTGTTTTTT.

In its sample, this clonotype was seen a few times. The DNA of the CDR3 is TGCGCCAGCAGCCAAGGACAGGGTTTAAGGCAAGAGACCCAGTACTTC. Protein sequence: CASSQGQGLRQETQYF. V and J are TRBV4-1 and TRBJ2-5; 7 bases fit TRBD1. Germline CDR1 MGHRA, CDR2 YSYEKL. The CDR3 runs 16 residues. The junction had 7 bases not matched to a gene; V was cut back by 1 base and J by 2 bases.

This clonotype was found a few times. The chain is built from TRBV5-1 and TRBJ2-7; D possibly corresponds to TRBD1 (5 bases). V dropped 4 bases and J dropped 5 bases, with 16 bases sitting between them. The germline V gene has CDR1 SGHRS and CDR2 YFSETQ. The CDR3 totals 14 residues. The chain's CDR3 is CASSLRVRSDEQYF. CDR3 bases: TGCGCCAGCAGCCTCAGGGTTCGTTCGGACGAGCAGTACTTC.

V usage is TRBV7-9 and J usage is TRBJ1-3, with a possible D match to TRBD1 (6 bases). With 10 bases removed from V and 2 bases from J, the gap between germline ends came to 12 bases. This CDR3 region has 13 residues. Per germline, CDR1 SEHNR and CDR2 FQNEAQ (reference sequence). CDR3: CATNTGTGNTIYF. CDR3 nucleotides: TGTGCCACCAACACAGGGACTGGAAACACCATATATTTT.

This clonotype was seen many times. The CDR3 here is CSAKRPTNYEQYF. The CDR3 nucleotides are TGCAGTGCAAAGAGACCGACAAACTACGAGCAGTACTTC. V is TRBV20-1 and J is TRBJ2-7, with no clear D. Deletions cut 6 bases from V and 3 bases from J, with 15 bases between. The CDR3 has 13 amino acids. Germline V gene lookup returns CDR1 DFQATT and CDR2 SNEGSKA (reference sequence).

The CDR3: CSARVVGGMDEQYF. The CDR3 DNA reads as TGCAGTGCTAGAGTGGTCGGAGGGATGGACGAGCAGTACTTC. The chain has TRBV20-1 and TRBJ2-7, with a possible D match to TRBD2 (6 bases). V shed 1 base and J shed 5 bases, with 15 bases lying between them. Germline CDR1 is DFQATT and CDR2 is SNEGSKA (reference sequence). This CDR3 has 14 amino acids.

The chain is built from TRBV7-2 and TRBJ1-2, with 8 bases that match TRBD1. J was trimmed by 5 bases and V by 4 bases; bases with no gene match: 9. CDR1 and CDR2 (germline): SGHTA, FQGNSA. The CDR3 has 15 amino acids. The CDR3 DNA reads TGTGCCAGCAGCTCGCAGGGGGCCGGAGCTTATGGCTACACCTTC. It is translated as CASSSQGAGAYGYTF. The full variable domain, with the rest looked up from reference TRBV7-2 and TRBJ1-2, is GAGVSQSPSNKVTEKGKDVELRCDPISGHTALYWYRQSLGQGLEFLIYFQGNSAPDKSGLPSDRFSAERTGGSVSTLTIQRTQQEDSAVYLCASSSQGAGAYGYTFGSGTRLTVV.

There are many counts of this clonotype. This sequence joins TRBV20-1 and TRBJ2-3, with TRBD2 identical over 7 bases. Germline V CDR1 and CDR2: DFQATT, SNEGSKA (reference sequence). This CDR3 spans 14 amino acids. V dropped 4 bases and J dropped 2; count of bases not matched to a gene: 6. The CDR3 DNA follows: TGCAGTGCTATGCCTAGCGGCTACACAGATACGCAGTATTTT. It yields the protein CSAMPSGYTDTQYF.

Many counts were recorded for this clonotype. The rearrangement joins TRBV20-1 to TRBJ1-2; D is perhaps TRBD1 (5 bases). From germline, CDR1 is DFQATT and CDR2 SNEGSKA (reference sequence). The CDR3 runs 13 residues. Trimming cost V 4 bases and J 7 bases, with 16 bases left between them. The CDR3 loop is CSATSKGRGGYTF. In DNA, the CDR3 is TGCAGTGCTACTTCGAAGGGACGCGGTGGCTACACCTTC.

This clonotype was counted many times. The chain is built from TRBV20-1 and TRBJ1-2; TRBD1 might be the D (6 bases). The CDR3 length is 13 residues. V lost 5 bases and J 0 bases, leaving 10 bases between the germline ends. The germline V gene encodes CDR1 DFQATT and CDR2 SNEGSKA (reference sequence). CDR3 residues: CSAQDSTNYGYTF. CDR3 DNA sequence: TGCAGTGCTCAGGACAGTACTAACTATGGCTACACCTTC.

This clonotype has a handful of counts. The CDR3 region has the DNA TGCAGTGCTAGAGGACAGGGGCTTAGAGAAAAACTGTTTTTT. Encoded protein: CSARGQGLREKLFF. The chain links TRBV20-1 to TRBJ1-4, with 8 nucleotides matching TRBD1. The J segment lost 8 bases and the V segment lost 1 base, leaving 6 bases of the junction unmatched. CDR1 and CDR2 (germline): DFQATT, SNEGSKA (reference sequence). This CDR3 is built from 14 residues.

This chain joins TRBV20-1 and TRBJ2-3; D unresolved. This CDR3 is 15 amino acids long. CDR1 and CDR2 (germline): DFQATT, SNEGSKA (reference sequence). V was cut by 6 bases and J by 1 base, with 17 bases left in between. In nucleotides, the CDR3 is TGCAGTGCCCCCCGGCCCGTGGGTCGCACAGATACGCAGTATTTT. Translated, it gives CSAPRPVGRTDTQYF.

This clonotype came up a few times. The chain links TRBV20-1 to TRBJ2-1; D is unresolved. The CDR3 totals 13 residues. Per the germline V gene, CDR1 is DFQATT and CDR2 is SNEGSKA (reference sequence). As DNA, the CDR3 is TGCAGGGCGGCGGACGTGAAGAAGAATGAGCAGTTCTTC. Encoded protein: CRAADVKKNEQFF.

This chain connects TRBV28 to TRBJ1-6, with D unclear. The V and J ends lost 6 bases and 10 bases respectively, with 7 bases between them. The CDR3 consists of 11 residues. Germline values: CDR1 MDHEN, CDR2 SYDVKM. CDR3 sequence (DNA): TGTGCCAGCAGGTCTATATCACCCCTCCACTTT. It translates to CASRSISPLHF.